This T cell receptor beta chain stems from a study of blood T cell repertoires in COVID-19. CDR1 and CDR2 from the germline V gene are SGHRS and YFSETQ. J lost 8 bases, V lost 4 bases, and 10 bases had no gene match. The CDR3 is 14 residues long. Under the authors' procedure: By means of reference gene primer amplification, nucleated cell counts were estimated. Here immunoSEQ multiplex PCR was the method, and the copy in TCRdb shows in-frame clones only, minus some. D and trimming were read from the DNA, whereas the V and J calls and clone size are those reported in that table. This sample has 130,000 or so clones, with around 83% found just once.

The sample comprised peripheral blood. The chain links TRBV5-1 to TRBJ1-1; 8 nucleotides line up with TRBD1. The clonotype comes from an older woman with acute or convalescent COVID-19. The CDR3 here is CASSLTGQGAEAFF. Written as DNA, the CDR3 is TGCGCCAGCAGCCTAACAGGACAGGGAGCAGAAGCTTTCTTT.